This is a list of T cell receptor beta chains from one sample in a study of Ad26.COV2.S vaccination and SARS-CoV-2 variants. Sequencing was performed with immunoSEQ multiplex PCR; in TCRdb, only in-frame clones are kept and a portion is missing. The profile shows about 440,000 clones, about 90% of them singletons. The sample in question was peripheral blood, obtained in a trial of Ad26.COV2.S vaccine versus placebo. These receptors were obtained from a person aged 18-60 years who received the Ad26.COV2.S COVID-19 vaccine or a placebo. The CDR3 runs from the conserved cysteine through the conserved F or W. The D gene is left open where the match is weak. The size of a clone is reported for some rows only, either as once, few or many, or as a class for expanded clones.

j_call d_call clone_size v_call cdr3_length cdr3_nt cdr3_aa
TRBJ1-6 - - TRBV27 15 TGTGCCAGCAGTCTGCAGGGGACCTATAATTCACCCCTCCACTTT CASSLQGTYNSPLHF
TRBJ2-3 - - TRBV4-3 15 TGCGCCAGCAGCCAAGATCCGGGAGCCCCAGATACGCAGTATTTT CASSQDPGAPDTQYF
TRBJ2-2 - - TRBV6-1 15 TGTGCCAGCAGTGAAGGGACTCCCAACACCGGGGAGCTGTTTTTT CASSEGTPNTGELFF
TRBJ2-7 - - TRBV9 14 TGTGCCAGCAGCGTAGGGATAAGCTCCTACGAGCAGTACTTC CASSVGISSYEQYF
TRBJ2-7 - few TRBV5-1 16 TGCGCCAGCAGCCGGTCGTCGGGTCATAGCTCCTACGAGCAGTACTTC CASSRSSGHSSYEQYF
TRBJ2-7 TRBD1 once TRBV27 16 TGTGCCAGCAGTTCTCTAACCTCGACAGGGATATACGAGCAGTACTTC CASSSLTSTGIYEQYF
TRBJ2-5 TRBD2 - TRBV28 14 TGTGCCAGCAGTACACCGGGACTAGCCGAGACCCAGTACTTC CASSTPGLAETQYF
TRBJ2-2 - - TRBV9 15 TGTGCCAGCAGCGTAGACCGGTGGTTCACCGGGGAGCTGTTTTTT CASSVDRWFTGELFF
TRBJ2-7 - - TRBV29-1 12 TGCAGCGCCGAAACAGGGTCCTACGAGCAGTACTTC CSAETGSYEQYF
TRBJ2-1 - once TRBV28 15 TGTGCCACTACGCCCCCAGGGCTAGCTCTACGTGAGCAGTTCTTC CATTPPGLALREQFF